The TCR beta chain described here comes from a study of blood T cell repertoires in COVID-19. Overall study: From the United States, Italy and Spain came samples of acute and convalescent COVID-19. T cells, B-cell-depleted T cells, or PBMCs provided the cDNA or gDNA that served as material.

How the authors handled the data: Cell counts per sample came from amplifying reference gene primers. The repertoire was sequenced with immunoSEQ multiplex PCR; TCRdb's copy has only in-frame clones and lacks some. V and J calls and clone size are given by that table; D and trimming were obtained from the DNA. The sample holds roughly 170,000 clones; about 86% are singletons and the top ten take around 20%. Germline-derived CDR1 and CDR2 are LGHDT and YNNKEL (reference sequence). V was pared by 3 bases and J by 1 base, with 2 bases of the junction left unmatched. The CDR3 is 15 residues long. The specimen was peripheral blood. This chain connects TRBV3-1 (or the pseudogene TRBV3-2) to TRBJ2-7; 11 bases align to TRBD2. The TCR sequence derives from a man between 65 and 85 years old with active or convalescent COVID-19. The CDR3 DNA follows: TGTGCCAGCAGCCAGGGACTAGCGGTATCCTACGAGCAGTACTTC. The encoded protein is CASSQGLAVSYEQYF.